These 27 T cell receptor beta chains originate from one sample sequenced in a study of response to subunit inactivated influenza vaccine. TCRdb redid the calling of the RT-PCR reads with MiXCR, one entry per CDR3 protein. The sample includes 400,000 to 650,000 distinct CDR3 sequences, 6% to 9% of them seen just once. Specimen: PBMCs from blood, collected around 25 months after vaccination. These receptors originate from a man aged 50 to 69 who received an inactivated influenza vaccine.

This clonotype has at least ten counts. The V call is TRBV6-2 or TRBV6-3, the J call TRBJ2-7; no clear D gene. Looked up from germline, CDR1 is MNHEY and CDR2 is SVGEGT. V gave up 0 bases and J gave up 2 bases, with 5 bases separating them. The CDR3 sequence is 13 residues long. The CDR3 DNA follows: TGTGCCAGCAGTTACTCTATGGCCTACGAGCAGTACTTC. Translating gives CASSYSMAYEQYF.

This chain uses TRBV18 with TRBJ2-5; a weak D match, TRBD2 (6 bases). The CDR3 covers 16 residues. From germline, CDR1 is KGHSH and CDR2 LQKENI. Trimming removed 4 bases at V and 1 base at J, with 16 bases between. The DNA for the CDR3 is TGTGCCAGCTCACTTGCGGTAAGGGGAGGCCAAGAGACCCAGTACTTC. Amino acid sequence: CASSLAVRGGQETQYF.

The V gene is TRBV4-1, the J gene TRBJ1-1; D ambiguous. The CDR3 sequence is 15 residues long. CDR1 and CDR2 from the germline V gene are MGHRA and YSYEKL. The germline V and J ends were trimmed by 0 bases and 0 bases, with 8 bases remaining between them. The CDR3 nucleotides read TGCGCCAGCAGCCAAGAAACGCAGGTGAACACTGAAGCTTTCTTT. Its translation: CASSQETQVNTEAFF.

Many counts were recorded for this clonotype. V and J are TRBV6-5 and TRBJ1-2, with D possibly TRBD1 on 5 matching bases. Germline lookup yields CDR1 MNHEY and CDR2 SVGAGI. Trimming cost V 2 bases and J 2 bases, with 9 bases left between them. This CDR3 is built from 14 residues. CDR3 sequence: CASSYAAGNYGYTF. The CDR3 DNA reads TGTGCCAGCAGTTACGCGGCAGGGAACTATGGCTACACCTTC.

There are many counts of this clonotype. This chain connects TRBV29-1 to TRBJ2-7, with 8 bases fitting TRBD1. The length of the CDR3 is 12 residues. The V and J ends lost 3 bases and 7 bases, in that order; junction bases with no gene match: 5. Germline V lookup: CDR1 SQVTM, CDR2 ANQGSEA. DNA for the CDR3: TGCAGCGTTGAGACAGGGGCGAGGGAGCAGTACTTC. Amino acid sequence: CSVETGAREQYF.

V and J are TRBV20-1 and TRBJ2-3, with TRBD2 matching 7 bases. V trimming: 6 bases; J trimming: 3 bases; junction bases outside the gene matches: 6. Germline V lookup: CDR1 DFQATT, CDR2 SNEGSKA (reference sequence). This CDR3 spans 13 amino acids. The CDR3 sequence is CSAPQGGTDTQYF. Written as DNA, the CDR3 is TGCAGTGCCCCGCAGGGAGGGACAGATACGCAGTATTTT.

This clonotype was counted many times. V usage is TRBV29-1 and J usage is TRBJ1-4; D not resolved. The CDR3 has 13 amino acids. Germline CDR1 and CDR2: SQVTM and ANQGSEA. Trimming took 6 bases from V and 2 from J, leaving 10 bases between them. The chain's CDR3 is CSVTGLTNEKLFF. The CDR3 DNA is TGCAGCGTAACCGGCCTCACTAATGAAAAACTGTTTTTT.

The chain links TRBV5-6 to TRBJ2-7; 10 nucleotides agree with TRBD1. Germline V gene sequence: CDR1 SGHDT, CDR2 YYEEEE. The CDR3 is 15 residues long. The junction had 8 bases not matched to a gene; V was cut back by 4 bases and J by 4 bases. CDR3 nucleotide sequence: TGTGCCAGCAGCCTCGGACAGGGGGTTCCTTACGAGCAGTACTTC. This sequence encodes CASSLGQGVPYEQYF.

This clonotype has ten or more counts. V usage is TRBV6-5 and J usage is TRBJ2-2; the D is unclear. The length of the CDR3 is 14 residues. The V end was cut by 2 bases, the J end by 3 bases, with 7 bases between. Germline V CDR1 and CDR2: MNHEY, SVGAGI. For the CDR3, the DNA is TGTGCCAGCAGTTACGGCGTTTACACCGGGGAGCTGTTTTTT. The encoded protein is CASSYGVYTGELFF.

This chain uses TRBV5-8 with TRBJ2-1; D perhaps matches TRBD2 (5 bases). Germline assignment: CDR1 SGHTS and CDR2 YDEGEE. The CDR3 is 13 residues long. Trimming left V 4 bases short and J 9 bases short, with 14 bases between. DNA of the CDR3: TGTGCCAGCAGCGCTGGAGAGACTATTGAGCAGTTCTTC. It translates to CASSAGETIEQFF.

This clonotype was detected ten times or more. Written as DNA, the CDR3 is TGTGCCAGCAGCTCTCAGGGTTGGAGCTCCTACGAGCAGTACTTC. Translation: CASSSQGWSSYEQYF. The rearrangement links TRBV7-2 to TRBJ2-7; D possibly corresponds to TRBD1 (5 bases). The CDR3 contains 15 residues. CDR1 and CDR2 (germline): SGHTA, FQGNSA. V lost 4 bases to trimming and J lost 0 bases, with 13 bases between them.

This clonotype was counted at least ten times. CDR3 amino acids: CASSPTAQNLFF. The CDR3 DNA is TGTGCCAGCAGCCCGACAGCCCAGAACCTGTTTTTT. This chain joins TRBV7-2 and TRBJ2-2, with D perhaps matching TRBD1 (5 bases). CDR1 SGHTA and CDR2 FQGNSA come from the germline V gene. The CDR3 extends over 12 amino acids. V shed 5 bases and J shed 14 bases, with 15 bases lying between them.

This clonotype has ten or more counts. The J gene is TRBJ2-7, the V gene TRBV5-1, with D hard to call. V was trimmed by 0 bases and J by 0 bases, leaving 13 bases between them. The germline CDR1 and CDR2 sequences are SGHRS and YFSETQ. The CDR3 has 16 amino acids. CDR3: CASSLAPTRSSYEQYF. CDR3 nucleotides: TGCGCCAGCAGCTTGGCCCCCACACGGAGCTCCTACGAGCAGTACTTC. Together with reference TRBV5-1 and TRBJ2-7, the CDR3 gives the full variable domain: KAGVTQTPRYLIKTRGQQVTLSCSPISGHRSVSWYQQTPGQGLQFLFEYFSETQRNKGNFPGRFSGRQFSNSRSEMNVSTLELGDSALYLCASSLAPTRSSYEQYFGPGTRLTVT.

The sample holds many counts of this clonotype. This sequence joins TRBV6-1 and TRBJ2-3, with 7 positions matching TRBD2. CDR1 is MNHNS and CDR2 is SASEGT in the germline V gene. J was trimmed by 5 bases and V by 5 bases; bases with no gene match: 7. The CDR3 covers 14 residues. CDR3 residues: CASSRDYYRDTQYF. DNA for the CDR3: TGTGCCAGCAGTCGGGACTACTACAGAGATACGCAGTATTTT.

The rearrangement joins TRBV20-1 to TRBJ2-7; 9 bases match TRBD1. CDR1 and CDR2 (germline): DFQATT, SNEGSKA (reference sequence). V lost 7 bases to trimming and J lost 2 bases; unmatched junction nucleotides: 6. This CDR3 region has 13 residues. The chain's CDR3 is CSGLGQGTYEQYF. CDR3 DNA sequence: TGCAGTGGTTTGGGACAGGGAACCTACGAGCAGTACTTC.

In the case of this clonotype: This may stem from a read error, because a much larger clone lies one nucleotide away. The CDR3 loop reads CASKIGGLPETQYF. In DNA, the CDR3 is TGCGCCAGCAAAATCGGGGGACTTCCAGAGACCCAGTACTTC. The chain links TRBV5-1 to TRBJ2-5, with D possibly TRBD2 on 6 matching bases. Trimming stripped 6 bases from V and 4 bases from J, with 16 bases between. This CDR3 contains 14 residues. CDR1 SGHRS and CDR2 YFSETQ come from the germline V gene.

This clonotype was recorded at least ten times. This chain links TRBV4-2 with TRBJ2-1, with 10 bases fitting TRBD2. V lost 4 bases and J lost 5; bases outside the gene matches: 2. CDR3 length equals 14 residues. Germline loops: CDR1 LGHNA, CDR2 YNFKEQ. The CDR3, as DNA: TGTGCCAGCAGCCTCGGACTAGCGGACAATGAGCAGTTCTTC. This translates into CASSLGLADNEQFF.

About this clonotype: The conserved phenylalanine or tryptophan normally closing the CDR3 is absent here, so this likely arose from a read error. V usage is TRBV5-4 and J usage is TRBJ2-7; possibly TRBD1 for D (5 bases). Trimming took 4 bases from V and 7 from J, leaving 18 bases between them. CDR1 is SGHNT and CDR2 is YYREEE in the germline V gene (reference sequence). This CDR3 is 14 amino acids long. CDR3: CASSPTVARREQYL. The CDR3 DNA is TGTGCCAGCAGCCCGACAGTCGCGAGAAGAGAGCAGTACCTC.

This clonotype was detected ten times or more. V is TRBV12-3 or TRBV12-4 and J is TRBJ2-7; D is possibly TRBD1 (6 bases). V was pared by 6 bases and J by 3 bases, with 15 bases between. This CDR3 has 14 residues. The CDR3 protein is CASRWTVGDYEQYF. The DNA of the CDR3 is TGTGCCAGCAGGTGGACAGTCGGGGACTACGAGCAGTACTTC.

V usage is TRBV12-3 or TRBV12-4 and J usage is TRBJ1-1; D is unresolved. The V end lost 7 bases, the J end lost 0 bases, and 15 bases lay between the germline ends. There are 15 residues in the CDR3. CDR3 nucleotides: TGTGCCAGCAATGATCCCGCGCGGATGAACACTGAAGCTTTCTTT. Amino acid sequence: CASNDPARMNTEAFF.

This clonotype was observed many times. Written as DNA, the CDR3 is TGTGCCAGCAGTCCGGGGGGTTTTTATAATCAGCCCCAGCATTTT. This gives the protein CASSPGGFYNQPQHF. The rearrangement links TRBV28 to TRBJ1-5, with D tentatively TRBD1 (5 bases). This CDR3 contains 15 residues. Trimming stripped 5 bases from V and 4 bases from J, with 15 bases between. CDR1 is MDHEN, CDR2 SYDVKM, per germline.

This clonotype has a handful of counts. The CDR3 DNA reads as TGTGCCAGCAGCATGGACAGGGGCTACGAGCAGTACTTC. It specifies CASSMDRGYEQYF. V usage is TRBV7-2 and J usage is TRBJ2-7; 9 positions match TRBD1. V was pared by 5 bases and J by 3 bases, with 2 bases of the junction left unmatched. Germline CDR1 reads SGHTA; CDR2 reads FQGNSA. The CDR3 has 13 amino acids.

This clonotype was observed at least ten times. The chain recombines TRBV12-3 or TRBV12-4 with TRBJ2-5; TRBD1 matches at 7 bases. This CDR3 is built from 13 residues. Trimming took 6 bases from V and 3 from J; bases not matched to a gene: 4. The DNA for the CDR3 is TGTGCCAGCAGCCCGGGACAGAAAGAGACCCAGTACTTC. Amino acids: CASSPGQKETQYF.

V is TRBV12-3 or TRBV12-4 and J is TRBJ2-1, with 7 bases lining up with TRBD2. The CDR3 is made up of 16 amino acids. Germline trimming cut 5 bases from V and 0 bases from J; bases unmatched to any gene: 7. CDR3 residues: CASSGSAGASYNEQFF. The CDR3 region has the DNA TGTGCCAGCAGTGGCTCTGCGGGAGCCTCCTACAATGAGCAGTTCTTC.

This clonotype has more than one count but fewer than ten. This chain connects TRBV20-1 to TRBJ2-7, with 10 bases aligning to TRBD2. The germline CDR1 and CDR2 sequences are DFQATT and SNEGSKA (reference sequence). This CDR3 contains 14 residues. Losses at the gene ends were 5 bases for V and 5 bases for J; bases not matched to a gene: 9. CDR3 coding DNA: TGCAGTGCTCGAAGCGGGGGGGCCAGGGACGAGCAGTACTTC. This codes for CSARSGGARDEQYF.

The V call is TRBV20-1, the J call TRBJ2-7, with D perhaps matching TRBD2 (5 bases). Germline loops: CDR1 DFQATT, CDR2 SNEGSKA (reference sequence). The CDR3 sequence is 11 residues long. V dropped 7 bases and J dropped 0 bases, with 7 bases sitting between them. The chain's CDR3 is CSGTVSYEQYF. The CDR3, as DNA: TGCAGTGGGACTGTCTCCTACGAGCAGTACTTC.

CDR3 nucleotides: TGTGCCACCAGCTGGGACAGGCTCACAGATACGCAGTATTTT. Encoded protein: CATSWDRLTDTQYF. V gene TRBV15 combines with J gene TRBJ2-3, with 8 bases that match TRBD1. Germline V gene lookup returns CDR1 LNHNV and CDR2 YYDKDF (reference sequence). The CDR3 is 14 amino acids. The V gene end was trimmed by 5 bases and the J gene end by 2 bases; junction bases not matched to a gene: 3. Filled out from reference TRBV15 and TRBJ2-3, the complete variable domain reads DAMVIQNPRYQVTQFGKPVTLSCSQTLNHNVMYWYQQKSSQAPKLLFHYYDKDFNNEADTPDNFQSRRPNTSFCFLDIRSPGLGDTAMYLCATSWDRLTDTQYFGPGTRLTVL.